This T cell receptor (beta chain) was retrieved from a study of OX40 agonist ivuxolimab in advanced cancers. Method: immunoSEQ multiplex PCR; TCRdb's copy keeps in-frame clones and lacks some. The table records around 60,000 clones, more than 80% of them present only once. Germline lookup yields CDR1 SGHKS and CDR2 YYEKEE (reference sequence). Trimming stripped 0 bases from V and 8 bases from J, with 20 bases between. This CDR3 spans 16 amino acids. Findings of the study overall: Antigen specificity was not determined for the expanded peripheral T cells.

Comments on this clone: The antigen remains undetermined.

This specimen was CD4+ or CD8+ T cells sorted from blood, taken in a trial of the OX40 agonist ivuxolimab. This sequence originates from an adult with an advanced solid tumor such as melanoma, head and neck, liver or kidney cancer. The chain couples TRBV5-5 to TRBJ1-2; no reliable D call. The CDR3 region is CASSLGLQPSPGGYTF. Here the CDR3 DNA reads TGTGCCAGCAGCTTGGGGTTACAGCCAAGTCCCGGGGGCTACACCTTC.